The 20 T cell receptor beta chains given below trace back to one sample, sequenced in a study of blood T cell repertoires in COVID-19. Clones were sequenced by immunoSEQ multiplex PCR, and TCRdb holds only the in-frame ones, with some missing. The repertoire includes about 160,000 clones, about 91% of them detected once, and 3% to 4.5% sits in the top ten. The material sequenced was peripheral blood. Receptors originate from a woman aged 60-75 years who had recovered from COVID-19.

In its sample, this clone was seen a few times. J is TRBJ2-7 and V is TRBV7-6; TRBD1 matches at 8 bases. V shed 1 base and J 2 bases; nucleotides not matched to a gene: 4. This CDR3 is 15 amino acids long. Looked up from germline, CDR1 is SGHVS and CDR2 is FNYEAQ. CDR3 protein: CASSLDTGGPYEQYF. CDR3 nucleotide sequence: TGTGCCAGCAGCTTAGACACAGGGGGACCCTACGAGCAGTACTTC.

The CDR3 DNA reads as TGCAGCGTTGTGGCCGGGACAGGGGACTCCCCTACGGCCAAAAACATTCAGTACTTC. Residues: CSVVAGTGDSPTAKNIQYF. The V and J genes are TRBV29-1 and TRBJ2-4; 10 bases align to TRBD1. This CDR3 spans 19 amino acids. Germline loops: CDR1 SQVTM, CDR2 ANQGSEA. V lost 4 bases to trimming and J lost 1 base; unmatched junction nucleotides: 16.

The chain has TRBV5-4 and TRBJ2-5, with no clear D. The CDR3 extends over 11 amino acids. V was cut by 0 bases and J by 7 bases, with 4 bases left in between. Looked up from germline, CDR1 is SGHNT and CDR2 is YYREEE (reference sequence). CDR3 residues: CASSLAGTQYF. As DNA, the CDR3 is TGTGCCAGCAGCTTGGCCGGGACCCAGTACTTC.

V usage is TRBV12-3 or TRBV12-4 and J usage is TRBJ1-5; D gene uncertain. This CDR3 region has 13 residues. Trimming stripped 6 bases from V and 6 bases from J, with 12 bases between. For the CDR3, the DNA is TGTGCCAGCAGGCGCCGCGAGGCTCAGCCCCAGCATTTT. Its protein product is CASRRREAQPQHF.

This chain connects TRBV11-1 to TRBJ2-1; TRBD1 matches at 11 bases. This CDR3 contains 13 residues. Germline trimming cut 9 bases from V and 6 bases from J; bases unmatched to any gene: 4. Per germline, CDR1 SGHAT and CDR2 FQDESV (reference sequence). CDR3 residues: CASRTGGFNEQFF. The CDR3 nucleotides read TGTGCCAGTAGGACAGGGGGCTTCAATGAGCAGTTCTTC.

The chain has TRBV5-1 and TRBJ1-2; TRBD1 matches 9 bases. The V gene's germline CDR1 is SGHRS and CDR2 YFSETQ. There are 14 residues in the CDR3. After removal of 4 bases from V and 5 bases from J, the junction contained 6 bases not matched to a gene. This CDR3 is CASSLGDREYGYTF. CDR3 bases: TGCGCCAGCAGCCTGGGGGACAGGGAGTATGGCTACACCTTC.

The chain joins TRBV23-1 to TRBJ1-1, with D hard to call. TRBV23-1 is assigned to the ORF class and has an uncertain function. The CDR3 is 15 amino acids. Trimming stripped 5 bases from V and 1 base from J, with 14 bases between. Here the CDR3 DNA reads TGCGCCAGCAGTGCTCCGGAGAGAGAGAACACTGAAGCTTTCTTT. This codes for CASSAPERENTEAFF.

The rearrangement uses TRBV28 and TRBJ2-1, with 7 nucleotides matching TRBD1. The length of the CDR3 is 15 residues. Looked up from germline, CDR1 is MDHEN and CDR2 is SYDVKM. V lost 3 bases and J lost 6; bases outside the gene matches: 8. CDR3 DNA: TGTGCCAGCAGTTTGCAGGACAGGTGGGGCAATGAGCAGTTCTTC. It is translated as CASSLQDRWGNEQFF.

This chain joins TRBV5-5 and TRBJ1-4, with a weak D call TRBD1 (5 bases). The germline CDR1 and CDR2 sequences are SGHKS and YYEKEE (reference sequence). The V gene lost 4 bases and the J gene lost 7 bases, with 20 bases spanning the gap. CDR3 length: 16 residues. This CDR3 is CASSQNPAGEGEKLFF. In DNA form, the CDR3 reads TGTGCCAGCAGCCAGAACCCGGCGGGGGAAGGTGAAAAACTGTTTTTT.

This clone was observed a handful of times. The chain employs TRBV27 and TRBJ1-2; a possible D gene is TRBD1 (6 bases). This CDR3 contains 14 residues. Germline-derived CDR1 and CDR2 are MNHEY and SMNVEV (reference sequence). V lost 1 base and J lost 2, with 8 bases in between. The CDR3 nucleotides are TGTGCCAGCAGTTTATTCGGACAGAACTATGGCTACACCTTC. Its protein is CASSLFGQNYGYTF.

This rearrangement joins TRBV3-1 (or the pseudogene TRBV3-2) to TRBJ2-7, with TRBD1 identical over 7 bases. The CDR3 totals 15 residues. The germline CDR1 and CDR2 sequences are LGHDT and YNNKEL (reference sequence). V shed 5 bases and J 6 bases; nucleotides not matched to a gene: 13. DNA of the CDR3: TGTGCCAGCAGCGCGAGACAGGGTTACCTTCGCGAGCAGTACTTC. Its translation is CASSARQGYLREQYF.

This clone was picked up one time. This rearrangement joins TRBV9 to TRBJ1-1; D not resolved. Trimming stripped 0 bases from V and 8 bases from J, with 11 bases between. The CDR3 covers 13 residues. CDR1 is SGDLS, CDR2 YYNGEE, per germline. The CDR3, as DNA: TGTGCCAGCAGCGTAGGCCGAACCCGGGAAGCTTTCTTT. Residues: CASSVGRTREAFF.

This chain connects TRBV4-2 to TRBJ1-1; D perhaps matches TRBD1 (5 bases). Germline V CDR1 and CDR2: LGHNA, YNFKEQ. V was pared by 5 bases and J by 1 base, with 11 bases between. The CDR3 contains 14 residues. In DNA form, the CDR3 reads TGTGCCAGCAGCGCGGGGGACCAGAACACTGAAGCTTTCTTT. Protein: CASSAGDQNTEAFF.

The chain has TRBV7-9 and TRBJ1-3; D unresolved. V dropped 3 bases and J dropped 5 bases, with 11 bases sitting between them. This CDR3 spans 14 amino acids. Germline CDR1 SEHNR, CDR2 FQNEAQ (reference sequence). CDR3 nucleotide sequence: TGTGCCAGCAGCTTTATACGGGAGAGAAACACCATATATTTT. Translated: CASSFIRERNTIYF.

The rearrangement uses TRBV5-1 and TRBJ2-5, with 11 nucleotides matching TRBD2. Germline V gene data show CDR1 as SGHRS and CDR2 as YFSETQ. The CDR3 has 16 residues. The V and J ends lost 3 bases and 3 bases, in that order; junction bases with no gene match: 7. The CDR3 protein is CASSSSLAGAKETQYF. In nucleotides, the CDR3 is TGCGCCAGCAGCTCATCACTAGCGGGGGCCAAAGAGACCCAGTACTTC.

The chain joins TRBV9 to TRBJ1-6; no firm D call. Germline V gene sequence: CDR1 SGDLS, CDR2 YYNGEE. The ends were cut back, 3 bases at V and 7 bases at J, with 17 bases in the middle. The CDR3 has 16 residues. The CDR3 region is CASSGGSPEGNSPLHF. As DNA, the CDR3 is TGTGCCAGCAGCGGAGGGAGCCCCGAAGGCAATTCACCCCTCCACTTT.

This chain connects TRBV6-5 to TRBJ1-3; D is ambiguous. Germline lookup yields CDR1 MNHEY and CDR2 SVGAGI. V was cut by 8 bases and J by 3 bases, with 14 bases left in between. CDR3 size: 14 residues. The CDR3 here is CASSQQDFGNTIYF. Written as DNA, the CDR3 is TGTGCCAGCTCCCAGCAGGACTTTGGAAACACCATATATTTT.

V and J are TRBV9 and TRBJ2-1, with D possibly TRBD1 on 5 matching bases. V dropped 2 bases and J dropped 2 bases, with 14 bases sitting between them. The germline CDR1 and CDR2 sequences are SGDLS and YYNGEE. This CDR3 spans 16 amino acids. CDR3 protein: CASSVEVGQAYNEQFF. The CDR3 DNA follows: TGTGCCAGCAGCGTTGAAGTGGGGCAGGCCTACAATGAGCAGTTCTTC. The full variable domain, completed using reference TRBV9 and TRBJ2-1, is DSGVTQTPKHLITATGQRVTLRCSPRSGDLSVYWYQQSLDQGLQFLIQYYNGEERAKGNILERFSAQQFPDLHSELNLSSLELGDSALYFCASSVEVGQAYNEQFFGPGTRLTVL.

The CDR3 loop is CASSRGTGEGGATYEQYF. The CDR3 DNA reads as TGTGCCAGCAGCCGTGGGACAGGGGAGGGGGGGGCCACCTACGAGCAGTACTTC. The genes are TRBV4-2 and TRBJ2-7; TRBD1 matches at 10 bases. CDR1 and CDR2 from the germline V gene are LGHNA and YNFKEQ. Trimming took 4 bases from V and 2 from J; bases not matched to a gene: 14. The CDR3 spans 18 residues.

The chain uses TRBV6-5 and TRBJ2-1; the match to TRBD1 covers 11 bases. CDR1 MNHEY and CDR2 SVGAGI come from the germline V gene. This CDR3 has 15 residues. V lost 4 bases, J lost 9 bases, and 8 bases stayed unmatched. This CDR3 reads CASSSIRTGGSEQFF. The DNA for the CDR3 is TGTGCCAGCAGTTCAATAAGGACAGGGGGCTCTGAGCAGTTCTTC.